This T cell receptor (beta chain) was captured by sequencing in a study of post-analysis software for immune sequencing data. For the study at large: Both relapsing-remitting and secondary progressive multiple sclerosis featured among the disease courses, as did progressive-relapsing multiple sclerosis.

The CDR3 contains 19 residues. After removal of 3 bases from V and 6 bases from J, the junction contained 13 bases not matched to a gene. Germline CDR1 SGHRS, CDR2 YFSETQ. Whole-study findings and limits: Controls showed lower frequencies than patients for a handful of TRBV segments, and TRBV5-6, TRBV5-1 and TRBV20-1 were among these.

A remark on this clonotype: Its specificity is not known.

The library was made from cDNA and included unique molecular identifiers. Using its own MiXCR run on the PCR reads, TCRdb lists one record per CDR3 protein. The repertoire holds approximately 730,000 distinct CDR3 sequences, with about 27% as singletons. This TCR was recovered from a girl aged 5 to 17 with multiple sclerosis. The sample consisted of blood. J is TRBJ2-1 and V is TRBV5-1; 15 bases line up with TRBD2. For the CDR3, the DNA is TGCGCCAGCAGCTACCGGACTAGCGGGAGGGGAACTCTCCGCAATGAGCAGTTCTTC. As protein: CASSYRTSGRGTLRNEQFF.